This T cell receptor (beta chain) is drawn from a study of blood T cell repertoires in COVID-19. Study-level information: The United States, Italy and Spain were the sources of the acute and convalescent COVID-19 samples. T cells, B-cell-depleted T cells, or PBMCs provided the cDNA or gDNA that served as material.

V trimming: 4 bases; J trimming: 2 bases; junction bases outside the gene matches: 12. The CDR3 covers 18 residues. The germline CDR1 and CDR2 sequences are SGHRS and YFSETQ. Original processing methods: Reference gene primer amplification gave estimated nucleated cell counts. Generated by immunoSEQ multiplex PCR, the TCRdb table keeps only in-frame clones and is missing some. Clone size and V and J calls were adopted from that table, with D and trimming inferred from the DNA. The sample holds some 11,000 clones, 80% to 90% seen once. This TCR was sampled from a human donor in a cohort sampled during active COVID-19. The chain couples TRBV5-1 to TRBJ2-3; 11 nucleotides agree with TRBD2. The sequenced sample consisted of peripheral blood. CDR3 bases: TGCGCCAGCAGCGACGCCGTTCTAGCGGGAGGAAACACAGATACGCAGTATTTT. It translates to CASSDAVLAGGNTDTQYF.